The clone carrying this TCR beta chain was picked up many times. The antigen remains unidentified. This entry comes from a study of T cells in Graves' hyperthyroidism and ophthalmopathy. With 6 bases removed from V and 2 bases from J, the gap between germline ends came to 19 bases. Germline CDR1 is MNHNS and CDR2 is SASEGT. The CDR3 runs 16 residues. Thyroid ultrasound, orbital computed tomography, clinical symptoms, and serum thyroxine and TRAb underpinned diagnoses. The authors took PBMCs from 10 ml fresh peripheral blood. Overall study findings and caveats: Most thyroid clonotypes expanded above 0.001 appeared in blood too. Ophthalmopathy was told apart from stable hyperthyroidism by a 13 V-J model.

TCR beta CDR3 regions were amplified from RNA. A set of HTBI primers served as the primers for a first-round RT-PCR of the TCR CDR3. From the multiplex PCR reads, TCRdb called clonotypes with MiXCR, one entry per CDR3 protein. The sample has about 400,000 distinct CDR3 sequences, 14% to 15% seen once. This clonotype originated in a woman in her 30s with Graves' hyperthyroidism. The gene calls are TRBV6-1 and TRBJ2-5, with a tentative D call TRBD1 (8 bases). The sequencing input was blood. CDR3 coding DNA: TGTGCCAGCAGCCGCGGACAGGGCGGGAGTCAAGAGACCCAGTACTTC. As protein: CASSRGQGGSQETQYF.